These 24 T cell receptor beta chains came from one sample sequenced in a study of HIV-infected patients and healthy controls. cDNA was made from approximately 0.55 ug RNA using alpha and beta constant primers. Each of the alpha and beta chains got its own library through chain-specific third strand synthesis with indices. TCRdb redid the calling of the 5' RACE reads with MiXCR, one entry per CDR3 protein. The profile shows 15,000 to 20,000 distinct CDR3 sequences, about 9.4% of them singletons. The repertoire came from unfractionated whole blood and reflected all unsorted peripheral T cells. Source material: blood. The receptors derive from an adult in good health.

This clonotype has a count of ten or more. J is TRBJ1-5 and V is TRBV28, with no clear D. This CDR3 is 12 amino acids long. Germline CDR1 MDHEN, CDR2 SYDVKM. Trimming took off 5 bases at V and 7 bases at J, with 9 bases between the two ends. As DNA, the CDR3 is TGTGCCAGCAGTCCCCCCTTGCAGCCCCAGCATTTT. Its translation: CASSPPLQPQHF. The whole variable domain, filled in from reference TRBV28 and TRBJ1-5, reads DVKVTQSSRYLVKRTGEKVFLECVQDMDHENMFWYRQDPGLGLRLIYFSYDVKMKEKGDIPEGYSVSREKKERFSLILESASTNQTSMYLCASSPPLQPQHFGDGTRLSIL.

This clonotype showed up many times. The genes are TRBV10-3 and TRBJ2-5; 7 bases map to TRBD2. The CDR3 contains 14 residues. Germline V gene sequence: CDR1 ENHRY, CDR2 SYGVKD. V was pared by 3 bases and J by 3 bases, with 4 bases of the junction left unmatched. CDR3 sequence reads: CAISDRLAKETQYF. In DNA, the CDR3 is TGTGCCATCAGTGATCGACTAGCTAAAGAGACCCAGTACTTC.

In this sample, this clonotype turned up many times. The J gene is TRBJ2-4, the V gene TRBV29-1, with 7 bases aligning to TRBD2. In germline, CDR1 is SQVTM, CDR2 ANQGSEA. V trimming: 3 bases; J trimming: 5 bases; junction bases outside the gene matches: 10. This CDR3 has 15 amino acids. CDR3 loop: CSVESGGGAQNIQYF. Here the CDR3 DNA reads TGCAGCGTTGAGTCAGGCGGGGGTGCCCAAAACATTCAGTACTTC.

This clonotype was observed many times. The chain recombines TRBV29-1 with TRBJ1-2; D might be TRBD1 (5 bases). V lost 7 bases and J 8 bases, leaving 23 bases between the germline ends. Germline V CDR1 and CDR2: SQVTM, ANQGSEA. This CDR3 comprises 14 residues. CDR3 nucleotides: TGCAGCGCTTTCCCCGGGACCGATCATTTGGGCTACACCTTC. Translated, it gives CSAFPGTDHLGYTF. Full variable domain (rest looked up from reference TRBV29-1 and TRBJ1-2): SAVISQKPSRDICQRGTSLTIQCQVDSQVTMMFWYRQQPGQSLTLIATANQGSEATYESGFVIDKFPISRPNLTFSTLTVSNMSPEDSSIYLCSAFPGTDHLGYTFGSGTRLTVV.

This clonotype occurred a few times. The chain joins TRBV30 to TRBJ2-7, with a weak D call TRBD2 (5 bases). CDR3 size: 13 residues. V lost 0 bases, J lost 3 bases, and 9 bases lay in between. Per germline, CDR1 GTSNPN and CDR2 SVGIG (reference sequence). In DNA form, the CDR3 reads TGTGCCTGGAGTGTAGGCCGGGACTACGAGCAGTACTTC. Translated: CAWSVGRDYEQYF.

This clonotype was picked up a small number of times. J is TRBJ1-1 and V is TRBV12-5; D not resolved. The CDR3 consists of 13 residues. The germline CDR1 and CDR2 sequences are LGHNT and FRNRAP. Trimming removed 2 bases from V and 1 base from J, with 5 bases in between. For the CDR3, the DNA is TGTGCTAGTGGTTTGACAGAGAACACTGAAGCTTTCTTT. Protein sequence: CASGLTENTEAFF.

By frequency in the sample, this clonotype is medium-sized (0.01 to 0.1%). The chain has TRBV6-6 and TRBJ1-5, with D perhaps matching TRBD1 (5 bases). Trimming took off 7 bases at V and 8 bases at J, with 18 bases between the two ends. Germline CDR1 and CDR2: MNHNY and SVGAGI (reference sequence). The CDR3 is made up of 14 amino acids. CDR3 in amino acids: CASILPGTSEPQHF. In nucleotides, the CDR3 is TGTGCCAGCATCTTACCCGGGACGAGTGAGCCCCAGCATTTT.

This rearrangement joins TRBV6-1 to TRBJ2-3, with D perhaps matching TRBD2 (5 bases). The germline V gene encodes CDR1 MNHNS and CDR2 SASEGT. V lost 5 bases and J lost 2, with 17 bases in between. The CDR3 is made up of 16 amino acids. The CDR3 protein is CASSPTLLVTTDTQYF. The DNA of the CDR3 is TGTGCCAGCAGTCCGACCTTACTAGTGACCACAGATACGCAGTATTTT.

CDR3 sequence: CSASGVDTGELFF. In DNA, the CDR3 is TGCAGTGCCTCAGGGGTGGACACCGGGGAGCTGTTTTTT. This rearrangement joins TRBV20-1 to TRBJ2-2, with D maybe TRBD1 (6 bases). Germline lookup yields CDR1 DFQATT and CDR2 SNEGSKA (reference sequence). The CDR3 runs to 13 residues. V lost 6 bases to trimming and J lost 3 bases, with 11 bases between them.

This clonotype has ten or more counts. An end of the junction does not agree with germline; a read error may underlie this. V is TRBV6-1 and J is TRBJ2-6; D is unclear. This CDR3 is 15 amino acids long. Germline V CDR1 and CDR2: MNHNS, SASEGT. The CDR3, as DNA: TGTGCCAGCAGCCTCGACTCCTCTGGGACCAACGTCCTGACTTTC. Translating it yields CASSLDSSGTNVLTF.

This clonotype occurred many times. The CDR3 region is CASTLWGPQHF. CDR3 coding DNA: TGTGCCAGCACCCTCTGGGGGCCCCAGCATTTT. This sequence joins TRBV28 and TRBJ1-5; D is undetermined. This CDR3 has 11 amino acids. The germline CDR1 and CDR2 sequences are MDHEN and SYDVKM. V lost 7 bases, J lost 9 bases, and 10 bases lay in between.

This clonotype showed up many times. The genes are TRBV6-1 and TRBJ2-3, with a tentative D call TRBD2 (7 bases). The CDR3 covers 15 residues. V lost 11 bases and J lost 3, with 21 bases in between. Germline assignment: CDR1 MNHNS and CDR2 SASEGT. The CDR3 nucleotides read TGTGCCTCGAACGAGGGGGGGCCAGGAACAGATACGCAGTATTTT. This encodes CASNEGGPGTDTQYF.

This clonotype was counted ten times or more. The chain has TRBV20-1 and TRBJ2-1; a possible D gene is TRBD1 (6 bases). Per germline, CDR1 DFQATT and CDR2 SNEGSKA (reference sequence). Deletions cut 4 bases from V and 0 bases from J, with 13 bases between. This CDR3 spans 15 amino acids. CDR3 in DNA: TGCAGTGCTACCACAGGGACCAGCTCCTACAATGAGCAGTTCTTC. Translation gives CSATTGTSSYNEQFF.

The V call is TRBV4-1, the J call TRBJ1-1; a weak D match, TRBD1 (5 bases). CDR3 length: 14 amino acids. V was shortened by 0 bases and J by 5 bases, with 10 bases between the two germline ends. Germline CDR1 and CDR2: MGHRA and YSYEKL. The CDR3 protein is CASSQEGRGTEAFF. For the CDR3, the DNA is TGCGCCAGCAGCCAAGAGGGAAGGGGTACTGAAGCTTTCTTT.

This clonotype has ten or more counts. The chain couples TRBV7-9 to TRBJ2-7, with D possibly being TRBD2 (5 bases). The length of the CDR3 is 13 residues. Germline V gene sequence: CDR1 SEHNR, CDR2 FQNEAQ (reference sequence). V lost 3 bases to trimming and J lost 3 bases, with 9 bases between them. The CDR3 loop reads CASSLGVDYEQYF. The CDR3 region has the DNA TGTGCCAGCAGCTTGGGAGTCGACTACGAGCAGTACTTC. Full variable domain (rest looked up from reference TRBV7-9 and TRBJ2-7): DTGVSQNPRHKITKRGQNVTFRCDPISEHNRLYWYRQTLGQGPEFLTYFQNEAQLEKSRLLSDRFSAERPKGSFSTLEIQRTEQGDSAMYLCASSLGVDYEQYFGPGTRLTVT.

This clonotype was counted at least ten times. This chain joins TRBV2 and TRBJ2-6; D might be TRBD1 (6 bases). The V and J ends lost 8 bases and 2 bases respectively, with 10 bases between them. Germline assignment: CDR1 SNHLY and CDR2 FYNNEI. This CDR3 is built from 14 residues. CDR3 coding DNA: TGTGCCAGCGACAGGTTCACTGGGGCCAACGTCCTGACTTTC. This codes for CASDRFTGANVLTF.

This clonotype was found many times. J is TRBJ2-5 and V is TRBV19, with 9 bases lining up with TRBD2. Germline V gives CDR1 LNHDA, CDR2 SQIVND (reference sequence). With V trimmed by 7 bases and J by 2 bases, 8 bases remained unmatched. CDR3 length equals 15 residues. The CDR3 spells CASKVAGGGQETQYF. CDR3 coding DNA: TGTGCCAGTAAAGTCGCGGGAGGGGGACAAGAGACCCAGTACTTC.

This clonotype is categorized as medium-sized. The CDR3 region is CSAVDRPYEQYF. For the CDR3, the DNA is TGCAGCGCCGTGGACCGGCCCTACGAGCAGTACTTC. The chain uses TRBV29-1 and TRBJ2-7; D gene unclear. This CDR3 contains 12 residues. Germline V lookup: CDR1 SQVTM, CDR2 ANQGSEA. Between the trimmed V and J ends, which lost 7 bases and 2 bases, there was a span of 12 bases.

This clonotype ranks as medium-sized. The gene calls are TRBV6-5 and TRBJ2-7, with 11 bases matching TRBD2. J gave up 1 base and V 2 bases, and 1 base lay outside the gene matches. Germline values: CDR1 MNHEY, CDR2 SVGAGI. The CDR3 is 15 amino acids. CDR3 sequence reads: CASSYGTSGSYEQYF. For the CDR3, the DNA is TGTGCCAGCAGTTACGGGACTAGCGGTTCCTACGAGCAGTACTTC.

This clonotype has a count of ten or more. The gene calls are TRBV27 and TRBJ2-5; D tentatively fits TRBD1 or TRBD2 (5 bases each). V dropped 3 bases and J dropped 5 bases, with 16 bases sitting between them. Germline V CDR1 and CDR2: MNHEY, SMNVEV (reference sequence). The CDR3 totals 15 residues. The CDR3 nucleotides read TGTGCCAGCAGTTTTTCGGCACGGGGCGGGGAGACCCAGTACTTC. It is translated as CASSFSARGGETQYF.

This clonotype was recorded many times. The chain recombines TRBV6-1 with TRBJ1-1, with 8 nucleotides matching TRBD1. This CDR3 spans 15 amino acids. Germline loops: CDR1 MNHNS, CDR2 SASEGT. V was pared by 2 bases and J by 4 bases, with 6 bases of the junction left unmatched. The CDR3 loop is CASSEQTGGGTEAFF. DNA for the CDR3: TGTGCCAGCAGTGAACAAACAGGGGGAGGCACTGAAGCTTTCTTT.

This clonotype was seen many times. The CDR3 DNA sequence: TGTGCCAGCAGCTTAGTTGGGCAAGGGGCCAACGTCCTGACTTTC. Protein: CASSLVGQGANVLTF. The chain recombines TRBV7-2 with TRBJ2-6; D call uncertain. Trimming shortened V by 1 base and J by 4 bases, and 8 bases separated the two germline ends. CDR1 is SGHTA and CDR2 is FQGNSA in the germline V gene. The CDR3 extends over 15 amino acids.

This clonotype is labeled medium-sized. The CDR3 region is CASSLGDSSYEQYF. CDR3 DNA: TGTGCCAGTAGTCTCGGGGACAGTTCCTACGAGCAGTACTTC. J is TRBJ2-7 and V is TRBV19; 7 bases map to TRBD1. J lost 1 base, V lost 5 bases, and 5 bases had no gene match. There are 14 residues in the CDR3. Germline V gene sequence: CDR1 LNHDA, CDR2 SQIVND (reference sequence).

In its sample, this clonotype was seen many times. J is TRBJ2-3 and V is TRBV6-2 or TRBV6-3; D is perhaps TRBD1 (5 bases). The CDR3 is 14 amino acids. Looked up from germline, CDR1 is MNHEY and CDR2 is SVGEGT. Trimming cost V 2 bases and J 5 bases, with 11 bases left between them. The CDR3 here is CASSYGLGVDTQYF. In DNA, the CDR3 is TGTGCCAGCAGTTACGGTCTAGGGGTAGATACGCAGTATTTT.